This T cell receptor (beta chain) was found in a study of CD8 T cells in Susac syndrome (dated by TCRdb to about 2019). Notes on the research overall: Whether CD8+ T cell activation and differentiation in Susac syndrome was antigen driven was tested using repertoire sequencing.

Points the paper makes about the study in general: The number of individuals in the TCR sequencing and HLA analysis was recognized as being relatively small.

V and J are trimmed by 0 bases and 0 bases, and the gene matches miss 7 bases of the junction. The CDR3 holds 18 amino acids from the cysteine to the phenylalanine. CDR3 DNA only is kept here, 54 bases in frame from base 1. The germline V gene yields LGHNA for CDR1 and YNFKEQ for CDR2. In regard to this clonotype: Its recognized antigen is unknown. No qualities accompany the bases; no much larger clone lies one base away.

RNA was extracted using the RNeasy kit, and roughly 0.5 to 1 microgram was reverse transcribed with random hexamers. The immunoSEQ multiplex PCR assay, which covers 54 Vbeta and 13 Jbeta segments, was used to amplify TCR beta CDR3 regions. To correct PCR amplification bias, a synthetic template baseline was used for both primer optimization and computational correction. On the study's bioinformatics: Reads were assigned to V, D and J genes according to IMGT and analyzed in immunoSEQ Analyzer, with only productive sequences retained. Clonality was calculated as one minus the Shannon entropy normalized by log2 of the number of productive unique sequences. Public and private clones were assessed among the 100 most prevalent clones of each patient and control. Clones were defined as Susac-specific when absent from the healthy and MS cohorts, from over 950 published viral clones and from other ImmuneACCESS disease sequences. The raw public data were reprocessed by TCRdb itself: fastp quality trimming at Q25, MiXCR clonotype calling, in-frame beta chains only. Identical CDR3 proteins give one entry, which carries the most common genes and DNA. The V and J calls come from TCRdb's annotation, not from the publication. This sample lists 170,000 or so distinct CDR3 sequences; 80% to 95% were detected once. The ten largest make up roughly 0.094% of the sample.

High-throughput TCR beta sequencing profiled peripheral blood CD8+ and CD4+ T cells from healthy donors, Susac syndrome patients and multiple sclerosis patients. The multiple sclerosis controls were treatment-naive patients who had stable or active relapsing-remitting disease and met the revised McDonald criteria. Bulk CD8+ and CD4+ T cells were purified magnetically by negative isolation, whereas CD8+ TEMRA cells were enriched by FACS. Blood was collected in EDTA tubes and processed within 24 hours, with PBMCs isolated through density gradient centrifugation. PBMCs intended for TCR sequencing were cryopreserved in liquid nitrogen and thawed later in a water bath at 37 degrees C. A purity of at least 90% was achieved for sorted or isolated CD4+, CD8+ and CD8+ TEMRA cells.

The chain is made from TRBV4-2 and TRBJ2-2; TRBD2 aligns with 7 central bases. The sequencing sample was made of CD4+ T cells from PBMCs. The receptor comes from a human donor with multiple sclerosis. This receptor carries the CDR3 CASSQEPHAGANTGELFF. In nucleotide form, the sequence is TGTGCCAGCAGCCAAGAGCCCCATGCGGGGGCGAACACCGGGGAGCTGTTTTTT.